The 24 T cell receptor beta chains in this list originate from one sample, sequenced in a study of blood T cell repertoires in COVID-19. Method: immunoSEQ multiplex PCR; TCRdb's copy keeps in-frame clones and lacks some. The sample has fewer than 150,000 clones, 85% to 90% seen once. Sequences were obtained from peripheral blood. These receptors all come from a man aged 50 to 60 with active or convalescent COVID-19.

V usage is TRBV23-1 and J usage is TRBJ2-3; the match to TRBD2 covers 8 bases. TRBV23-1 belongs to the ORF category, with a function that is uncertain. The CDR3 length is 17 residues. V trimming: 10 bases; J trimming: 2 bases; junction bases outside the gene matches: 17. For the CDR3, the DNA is TGCGCCACTATGGCGGTTAAGGGTAGCGGGGCCACAGATACGCAGTATTTT. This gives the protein CATMAVKGSGATDTQYF.

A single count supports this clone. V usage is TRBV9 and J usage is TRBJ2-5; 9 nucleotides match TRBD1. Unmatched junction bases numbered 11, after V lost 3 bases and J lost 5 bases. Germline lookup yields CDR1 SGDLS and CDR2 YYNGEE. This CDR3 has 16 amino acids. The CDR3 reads CASSALPGTGLETQYF. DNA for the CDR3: TGTGCCAGCAGCGCACTTCCCGGGACAGGGCTGGAGACCCAGTACTTC.

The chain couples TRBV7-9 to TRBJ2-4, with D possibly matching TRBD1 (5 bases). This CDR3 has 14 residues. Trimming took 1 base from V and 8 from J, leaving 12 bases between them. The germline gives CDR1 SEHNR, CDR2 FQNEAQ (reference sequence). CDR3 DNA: TGTGCCAGCAGCTTAGGACATTTAGGGGACATTCAGTACTTC. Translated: CASSLGHLGDIQYF.

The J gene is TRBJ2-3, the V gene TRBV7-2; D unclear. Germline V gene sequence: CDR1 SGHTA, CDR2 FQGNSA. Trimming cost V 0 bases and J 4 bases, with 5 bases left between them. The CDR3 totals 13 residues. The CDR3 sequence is CASSLAGSDTQYF. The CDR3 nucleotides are TGTGCCAGCAGCTTAGCCGGGTCAGATACGCAGTATTTT.

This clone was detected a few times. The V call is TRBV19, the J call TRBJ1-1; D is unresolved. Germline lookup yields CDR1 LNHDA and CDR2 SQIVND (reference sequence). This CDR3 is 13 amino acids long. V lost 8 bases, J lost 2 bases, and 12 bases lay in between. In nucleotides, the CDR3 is TGTGCCAGTCAGAGGCAGATCAACACTGAAGCTTTCTTT. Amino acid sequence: CASQRQINTEAFF.

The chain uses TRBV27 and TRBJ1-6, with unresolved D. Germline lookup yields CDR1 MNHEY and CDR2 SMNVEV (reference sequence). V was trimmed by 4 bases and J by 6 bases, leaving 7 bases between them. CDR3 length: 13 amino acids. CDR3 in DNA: TGTGCCAGCAGTTCCCGACTTAATTCACCCCTCCACTTT. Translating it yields CASSSRLNSPLHF.

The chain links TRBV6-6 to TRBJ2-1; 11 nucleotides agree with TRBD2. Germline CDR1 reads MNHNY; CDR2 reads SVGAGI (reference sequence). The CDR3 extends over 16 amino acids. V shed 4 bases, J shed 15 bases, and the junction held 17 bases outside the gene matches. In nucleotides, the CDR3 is TGTGCCAGCAGTTCGCGAGGGACTAGCGGTTCCGACCCCGCGTTCTTC. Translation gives CASSSRGTSGSDPAFF.

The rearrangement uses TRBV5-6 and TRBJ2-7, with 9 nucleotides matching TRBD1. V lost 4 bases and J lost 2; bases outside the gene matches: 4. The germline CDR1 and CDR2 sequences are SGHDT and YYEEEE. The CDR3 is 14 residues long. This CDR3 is CASSMGQGAYEQYF. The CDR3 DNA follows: TGTGCCAGCAGCATGGGACAGGGTGCCTACGAGCAGTACTTC.

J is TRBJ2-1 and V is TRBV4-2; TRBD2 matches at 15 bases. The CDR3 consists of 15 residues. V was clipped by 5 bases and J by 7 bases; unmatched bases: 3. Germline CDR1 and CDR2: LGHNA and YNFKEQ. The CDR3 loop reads CASSSGLAGGNEQFF. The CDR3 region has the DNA TGTGCCAGCAGCTCCGGACTAGCGGGAGGGAATGAGCAGTTCTTC.

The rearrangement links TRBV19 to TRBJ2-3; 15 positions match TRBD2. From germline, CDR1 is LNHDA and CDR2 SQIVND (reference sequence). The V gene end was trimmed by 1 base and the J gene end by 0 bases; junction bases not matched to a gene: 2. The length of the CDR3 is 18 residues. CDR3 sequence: CASSIAGLAGGSTDTQYF. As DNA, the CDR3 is TGTGCCAGTAGTATAGCGGGACTAGCGGGAGGTAGCACAGATACGCAGTATTTT.

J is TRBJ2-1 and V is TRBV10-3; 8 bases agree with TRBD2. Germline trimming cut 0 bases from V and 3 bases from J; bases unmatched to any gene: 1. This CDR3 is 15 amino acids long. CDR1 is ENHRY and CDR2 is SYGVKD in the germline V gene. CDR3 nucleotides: TGTGCCATCAGTGAGTCCGGGAGGGGCTACAATGAGCAGTTCTTC. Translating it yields CAISESGRGYNEQFF.

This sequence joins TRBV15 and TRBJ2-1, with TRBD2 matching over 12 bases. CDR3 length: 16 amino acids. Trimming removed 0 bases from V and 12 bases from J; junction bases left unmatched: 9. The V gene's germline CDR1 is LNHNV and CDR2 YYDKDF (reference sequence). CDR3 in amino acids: CATSRDQLAGGPGQFF. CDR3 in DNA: TGTGCCACCAGCAGAGATCAGCTAGCGGGAGGGCCCGGGCAGTTCTTC.

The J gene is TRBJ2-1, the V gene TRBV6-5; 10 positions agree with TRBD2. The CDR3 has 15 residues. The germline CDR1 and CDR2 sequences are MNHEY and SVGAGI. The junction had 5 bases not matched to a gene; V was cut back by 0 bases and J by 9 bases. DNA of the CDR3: TGTGCCAGCAGTTACTCGCTAGCGGGAGTTGGTGAGCAGTTCTTC. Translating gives CASSYSLAGVGEQFF.

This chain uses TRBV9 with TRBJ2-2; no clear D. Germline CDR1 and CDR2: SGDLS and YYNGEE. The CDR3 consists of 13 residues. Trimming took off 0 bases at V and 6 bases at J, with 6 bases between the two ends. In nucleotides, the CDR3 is TGTGCCAGCAGCGTAGGCGCCTCCGGGGAGCTGTTTTTT. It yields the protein CASSVGASGELFF.

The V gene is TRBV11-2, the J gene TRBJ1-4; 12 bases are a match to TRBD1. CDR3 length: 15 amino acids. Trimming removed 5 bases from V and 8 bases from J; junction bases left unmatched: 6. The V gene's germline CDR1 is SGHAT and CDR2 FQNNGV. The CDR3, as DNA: TGTGCCAGCAGCCCCTGGGGACAGGGGGCGGAAAAACTGTTTTTT. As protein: CASSPWGQGAEKLFF.

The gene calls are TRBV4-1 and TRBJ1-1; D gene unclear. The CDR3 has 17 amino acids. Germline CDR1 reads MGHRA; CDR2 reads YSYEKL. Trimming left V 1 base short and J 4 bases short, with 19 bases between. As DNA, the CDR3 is TGCGCCAGCAGCCAAGCGGGTCTGGGGAGGCCGGGCACTGAAGCTTTCTTT. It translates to CASSQAGLGRPGTEAFF.

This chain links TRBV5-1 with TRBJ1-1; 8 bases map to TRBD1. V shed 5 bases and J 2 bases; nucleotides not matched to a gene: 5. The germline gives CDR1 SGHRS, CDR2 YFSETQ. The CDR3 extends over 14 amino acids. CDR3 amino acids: CASRPGQGNTEAFF. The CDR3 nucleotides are TGCGCCAGCAGACCTGGACAGGGAAACACTGAAGCTTTCTTT. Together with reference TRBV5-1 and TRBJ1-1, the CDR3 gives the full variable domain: KAGVTQTPRYLIKTRGQQVTLSCSPISGHRSVSWYQQTPGQGLQFLFEYFSETQRNKGNFPGRFSGRQFSNSRSEMNVSTLELGDSALYLCASRPGQGNTEAFFGQGTRLTVV.

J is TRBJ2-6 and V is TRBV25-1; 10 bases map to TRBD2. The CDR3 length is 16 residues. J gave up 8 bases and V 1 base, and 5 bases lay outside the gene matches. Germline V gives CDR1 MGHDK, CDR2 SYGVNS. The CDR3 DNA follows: TGTGCCAGCAGTGAATTTGCTAGCGGGAGTTCCAACGTCCTGACTTTC. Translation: CASSEFASGSSNVLTF.

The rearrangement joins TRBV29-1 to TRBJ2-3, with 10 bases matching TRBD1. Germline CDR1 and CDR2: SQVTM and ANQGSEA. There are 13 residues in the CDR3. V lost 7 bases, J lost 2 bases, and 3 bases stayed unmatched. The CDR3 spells CSGGQGLTDTQYF. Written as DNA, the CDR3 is TGCAGCGGGGGACAGGGGCTCACAGATACGCAGTATTTT.

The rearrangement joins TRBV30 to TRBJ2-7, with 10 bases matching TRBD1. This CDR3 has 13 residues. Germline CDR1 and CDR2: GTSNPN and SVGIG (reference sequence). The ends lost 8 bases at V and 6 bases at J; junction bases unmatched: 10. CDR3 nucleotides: TGTGCCGGGTCCGGGACAGGGGTAGGCGAGCAGTACTTC. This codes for CAGSGTGVGEQYF.

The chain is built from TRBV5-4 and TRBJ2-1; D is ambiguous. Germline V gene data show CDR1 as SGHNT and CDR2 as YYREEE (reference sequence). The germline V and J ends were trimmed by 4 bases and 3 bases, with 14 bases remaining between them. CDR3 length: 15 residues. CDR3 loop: CASSQRLTVYNEQFF. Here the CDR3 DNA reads TGTGCCAGCAGCCAGAGACTCACCGTCTACAATGAGCAGTTCTTC.

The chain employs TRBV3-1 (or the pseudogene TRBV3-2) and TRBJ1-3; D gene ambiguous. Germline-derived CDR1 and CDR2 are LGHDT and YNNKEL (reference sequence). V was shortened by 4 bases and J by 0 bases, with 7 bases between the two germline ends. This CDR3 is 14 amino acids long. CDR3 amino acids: CASSPTLSGNTIYF. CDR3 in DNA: TGTGCCAGCAGCCCGACACTCTCTGGAAACACCATATATTTT.

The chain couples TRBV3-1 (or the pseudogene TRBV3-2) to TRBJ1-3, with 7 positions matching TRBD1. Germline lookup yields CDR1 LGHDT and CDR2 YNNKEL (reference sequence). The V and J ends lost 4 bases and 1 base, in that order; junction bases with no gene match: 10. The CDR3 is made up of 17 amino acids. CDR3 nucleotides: TGTGCCAGCAGCCGCATCGCCGGGACAGAATCTGGAAACACCATATATTTT. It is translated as CASSRIAGTESGNTIYF.

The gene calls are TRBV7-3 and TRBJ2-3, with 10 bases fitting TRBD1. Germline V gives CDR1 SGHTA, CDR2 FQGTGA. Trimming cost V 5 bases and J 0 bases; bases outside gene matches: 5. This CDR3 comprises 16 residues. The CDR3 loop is CASSPGTGASTDTQYF. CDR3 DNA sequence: TGTGCCAGCAGCCCCGGGACAGGGGCGAGCACAGATACGCAGTATTTT.